One sample yielded the 24 T cell receptor beta chains listed below, sequenced in a study of blood T cell repertoires in COVID-19. Here immunoSEQ multiplex PCR was the method, and the copy in TCRdb shows in-frame clones only, minus some. Among 180,000 or so clones, almost 90% were seen once, and the ten largest hold roughly 0.6%. Sample: peripheral blood. The receptors derive from a man in his fifties with acute or convalescent COVID-19.

The chain joins TRBV7-9 to TRBJ2-3; D is unclear. Germline CDR1 SEHNR, CDR2 FQNEAQ (reference sequence). Between the trimmed V and J ends, which lost 5 bases and 4 bases, there was a span of 13 bases. The CDR3 contains 14 residues. The CDR3 spells CASSPTVPPDTQYF. The CDR3 nucleotides read TGTGCCAGCAGCCCTACGGTGCCCCCAGATACGCAGTATTTT.

The chain employs TRBV9 and TRBJ1-1; 7 nucleotides line up with TRBD1. The J segment lost 0 bases and the V segment lost 4 bases, leaving 9 bases of the junction unmatched. The CDR3 runs 16 residues. Germline assignment: CDR1 SGDLS and CDR2 YYNGEE. CDR3 nucleotide sequence: TGTGCCAGCAGCCCCAGGGGGGACAGTATGAACACTGAAGCTTTCTTT. It codes for CASSPRGDSMNTEAFF.

Notes on this clone: The same CDR3 also results from other DNA sequences found in this sample. The V and J genes are TRBV12-3 or TRBV12-4 and TRBJ1-2; D is perhaps TRBD1 (5 bases). V gave up 6 bases and J gave up 2 bases, with 7 bases separating them. The CDR3 loop spans 12 amino acids. This CDR3 reads CASSQGNYGYTF. The CDR3 coding sequence is TGTGCCAGCAGCCAGGGAAACTATGGCTACACCTTC.

This sequence joins TRBV7-9 and TRBJ2-1, with 8 bases identical to TRBD2. This CDR3 is built from 14 residues. The germline gives CDR1 SEHNR, CDR2 FQNEAQ (reference sequence). The CDR3 protein is CASIRGGTYNEQFF. DNA of the CDR3: TGTGCGTCAATTCGGGGGGGGACCTACAATGAGCAGTTCTTC.

The chain joins TRBV13 to TRBJ2-2; 9 nucleotides match TRBD2. J lost 4 bases, V lost 5 bases, and 11 bases had no gene match. The CDR3 extends over 17 amino acids. In germline, CDR1 is PRHDT, CDR2 FYEKMQ (reference sequence). CDR3 bases: TGTGCCAGCAGCCCCCCGGGACTAGCCAAACCCACCGGGGAGCTGTTTTTT. Protein product: CASSPPGLAKPTGELFF. Complete variable domain (other parts from reference TRBV13 and TRBJ2-2): AAGVIQSPRHLIKEKRETATLKCYPIPRHDTVYWYQQGPGQDPQFLISFYEKMQSDKGSIPDRFSAQQFSDYHSELNMSSLELGDSALYFCASSPPGLAKPTGELFFGEGSRLTVL.

The chain has TRBV15 and TRBJ2-6, with 10 bases aligning to TRBD1. This CDR3 is 18 amino acids long. V lost 5 bases and J lost 0; bases outside the gene matches: 7. CDR1 LNHNV and CDR2 YYDKDF come from the germline V gene (reference sequence). CDR3 nucleotide sequence: TGTGCCACCAGCGCCGGGACAGGGGTCCCCTCTGGGGCCAACGTCCTGACTTTC. Protein sequence: CATSAGTGVPSGANVLTF. The whole variable domain, remainder taken from reference TRBV15 and TRBJ2-6, is DAMVIQNPRYQVTQFGKPVTLSCSQTLNHNVMYWYQQKSSQAPKLLFHYYDKDFNNEADTPDNFQSRRPNTSFCFLDIRSPGLGDTAMYLCATSAGTGVPSGANVLTFGAGSRLTVL.

The chain couples TRBV9 to TRBJ1-5; D is unclear. V lost 0 bases, J lost 1 base, and 11 bases lay in between. Germline V CDR1 and CDR2: SGDLS, YYNGEE. The CDR3 totals 16 residues. CDR3 residues: CASSVVRHFSNQPQHF. In DNA, the CDR3 is TGTGCCAGCAGCGTAGTTCGTCACTTCAGCAATCAGCCCCAGCATTTT.

The rearrangement uses TRBV19 and TRBJ1-3; D is uncertain. The germline gives CDR1 LNHDA, CDR2 SQIVND (reference sequence). This CDR3 is 14 amino acids long. V was clipped by 6 bases and J by 0 bases, with 9 bases between them. CDR3: CASRPDFSGNTIYF. The CDR3, as DNA: TGTGCCAGTAGACCCGACTTCTCTGGAAACACCATATATTTT.

This chain joins TRBV18 and TRBJ2-2, with 8 bases aligning to TRBD2. V dropped 5 bases and J dropped 2; count of bases not matched to a gene: 4. This CDR3 has 15 residues. Germline lookup yields CDR1 KGHSH and CDR2 LQKENI. CDR3 residues: CASSTSGVNTGELFF. The CDR3, as DNA: TGTGCCAGCTCAACTAGCGGAGTAAACACCGGGGAGCTGTTTTTT.

This rearrangement joins TRBV9 to TRBJ2-1, with TRBD2 as a possible D gene (5 bases). Germline V gene data show CDR1 as SGDLS and CDR2 as YYNGEE. Trimming pared 2 bases from V and 0 bases from J, leaving 9 bases between. The CDR3 totals 15 residues. The CDR3 sequence is CASSVEALSYNEQFF. DNA for the CDR3: TGTGCCAGCAGCGTGGAGGCCCTCTCCTACAATGAGCAGTTCTTC. The entire variable domain, with the rest obtained from reference TRBV9 and TRBJ2-1, is as follows: DSGVTQTPKHLITATGQRVTLRCSPRSGDLSVYWYQQSLDQGLQFLIQYYNGEERAKGNILERFSAQQFPDLHSELNLSSLELGDSALYFCASSVEALSYNEQFFGPGTRLTVL.

This chain connects TRBV9 to TRBJ2-7; the match to TRBD2 covers 9 bases. Germline V gene sequence: CDR1 SGDLS, CDR2 YYNGEE. The CDR3 is 16 amino acids. V trimming: 1 base; J trimming: 5 bases; junction bases outside the gene matches: 10. CDR3 region: CASSVSLLSGRNEQYF. As DNA, the CDR3 is TGTGCCAGCAGCGTATCTCTTCTTAGCGGGAGAAACGAGCAGTACTTC.

V gene TRBV4-2 combines with J gene TRBJ2-1; 11 bases line up with TRBD2. V dropped 4 bases and J dropped 1; count of bases not matched to a gene: 18. The CDR3 is 21 residues long. Germline CDR1 LGHNA, CDR2 YNFKEQ. The CDR3: CASSRNHPSGRYSTSYNEQFF. The CDR3 nucleotides read TGTGCCAGCAGCCGAAATCACCCTAGCGGGAGGTACTCCACGTCCTACAATGAGCAGTTCTTC.

This chain links TRBV30 with TRBJ2-2, with 8 nucleotides matching TRBD2. The CDR3 length is 14 residues. Germline CDR1 and CDR2: GTSNPN and SVGIG (reference sequence). The V gene end was trimmed by 3 bases and the J gene end by 5 bases; junction bases not matched to a gene: 5. CDR3 residues: CAWRAGVGTGELFF. CDR3 nucleotide sequence: TGTGCCTGGAGAGCGGGAGTGGGTACCGGGGAGCTGTTTTTT.

This clone was observed a few times. The chain recombines TRBV6-1 with TRBJ2-2; 11 bases fit TRBD2. Losses at the gene ends were 4 bases for V and 4 bases for J; bases not matched to a gene: 5. Per the germline V gene, CDR1 is MNHNS and CDR2 is SASEGT. The CDR3 consists of 16 residues. The CDR3 DNA reads TGTGCCAGCAGTGTAGTAGCGGGAGGGCGCACCGGGGAGCTGTTTTTT. Its protein is CASSVVAGGRTGELFF.

The chain couples TRBV19 to TRBJ1-4; D possibly corresponds to TRBD1 (5 bases). Germline values: CDR1 LNHDA, CDR2 SQIVND (reference sequence). The CDR3 is 14 amino acids. V lost 6 bases and J lost 7, with 15 bases in between. In nucleotides, the CDR3 is TGTGCCAGTAGAGCAGGGCCCGGGAGTGAAAAACTGTTTTTT. It specifies CASRAGPGSEKLFF.

This chain connects TRBV5-1 to TRBJ1-2; possibly TRBD1 for D (5 bases). Trimming took 4 bases from V and 8 from J, leaving 12 bases between them. Per the germline V gene, CDR1 is SGHRS and CDR2 is YFSETQ. There are 12 residues in the CDR3. In nucleotides, the CDR3 is TGCGCCAGCAGCCAGGAAGGGGTCGGCTACACCTTC. Protein: CASSQEGVGYTF.

The chain recombines TRBV7-9 with TRBJ2-1, with a weak D call TRBD2 (6 bases). The CDR3 extends over 14 amino acids. Deletions cut 5 bases from V and 2 bases from J, with 10 bases between. Germline V CDR1 and CDR2: SEHNR, FQNEAQ (reference sequence). The CDR3 here is CASSRDFAYNEQFF. The DNA of the CDR3 is TGTGCCAGCAGCCGGGACTTTGCCTACAATGAGCAGTTCTTC.

This rearrangement joins TRBV30 to TRBJ2-1; D may be TRBD1 (6 bases). CDR1 is GTSNPN and CDR2 is SVGIG in the germline V gene (reference sequence). The CDR3 covers 15 residues. Trimming removed 1 base from V and 7 bases from J, with 17 bases in between. The CDR3 nucleotides read TGTGCCTGGAGTGGTTCCCAGGGGTGGGGGAATGAGCAGTTCTTC. Protein: CAWSGSQGWGNEQFF. The entire variable domain, with the rest obtained from reference TRBV30 and TRBJ2-1, is as follows: SQTIHQWPATLVQPVGSPLSLECTVEGTSNPNLYWYRQAAGRGLQLLFYSVGIGQISSEVPQNLSASRPQDRQFILSSKKLLLSDSGFYLCAWSGSQGWGNEQFFGPGTRLTVL.

In this sample, this clone turned up once. The CDR3: CASSLNLETQYF. Written as DNA, the CDR3 is TGTGCCAGCAGCTTAAATCTGGAGACCCAGTACTTC. This chain joins TRBV7-2 and TRBJ2-5; unclear D gene. The V end lost 2 bases, the J end lost 5 bases, and 6 bases lay between the germline ends. The V gene's germline CDR1 is SGHTA and CDR2 FQGNSA. The CDR3 consists of 12 residues.

The chain combines TRBV7-9 with TRBJ1-5, with unresolved D. Per germline, CDR1 SEHNR and CDR2 FQNEAQ (reference sequence). Trimming shortened V by 4 bases and J by 5 bases, and 12 bases separated the two germline ends. The CDR3 contains 14 residues. The CDR3, as DNA: TGTGCCAGCAGCTCAATCCCAACAGATCAGCCCCAGCATTTT. It yields the protein CASSSIPTDQPQHF.

This chain links TRBV19 with TRBJ1-5, with TRBD1 identical over 8 bases. The germline gives CDR1 LNHDA, CDR2 SQIVND (reference sequence). The CDR3 has 15 amino acids. The ends lost 4 bases at V and 6 bases at J; junction bases unmatched: 8. For the CDR3, the DNA is TGTGCCAGTAGTAACGGACAGGGCCCAGGTCAGCCCCAGCATTTT. Its protein product is CASSNGQGPGQPQHF.

CDR3 coding DNA: TGTGCCAGCAGAGCGGTGAACCCTGGAAACACCATATATTTT. Its protein is CASRAVNPGNTIYF. The V and J genes are TRBV28 and TRBJ1-3; D is undetermined. Germline-derived CDR1 and CDR2 are MDHEN and SYDVKM. The germline V and J ends were trimmed by 6 bases and 2 bases, with 11 bases remaining between them. The CDR3 has 14 residues.

This clone has a handful of counts. V and J are TRBV19 and TRBJ1-1; D call uncertain. The CDR3 has 15 residues. Germline V gene lookup returns CDR1 LNHDA and CDR2 SQIVND (reference sequence). V was pared by 5 bases and J by 6 bases, with 19 bases between. In DNA form, the CDR3 reads TGTGCCAGTAGTCCCCGTAGCTCGGAGATCCCTGAAGCTTTCTTT. This sequence encodes CASSPRSSEIPEAFF.

Only one count was recorded for this clone. This chain connects TRBV4-3 to TRBJ1-4, with D tentatively TRBD1 (6 bases). Germline lookup yields CDR1 LGHNA and CDR2 YSLEER. This CDR3 is built from 16 residues. Trimming stripped 3 bases from V and 4 bases from J, with 15 bases between. The CDR3 DNA reads as TGCGCCAGCAGCCAGGGGGCCAACCGTTTTAATGAAAAACTGTTTTTT. It codes for CASSQGANRFNEKLFF.